The subject of this entry is one T cell receptor beta chain. Its antigen remains unidentified. This record comes from a study of identical twins. Study-level points and caveats: Insertions were fewer in abundant cord blood beta clonotypes, whereas memory repertoires showed none of this pattern.

Through template switching, a universal primer site was introduced, and the cDNA contained unique molecular identifiers. TCRdb itself ran the 5' RACE reads through MiXCR, one entry per CDR3 protein. The sample gives 350,000 or so distinct CDR3 sequences, 9% to 15% of which show up once; around 7.2% is in the top ten. This CDR3 has 16 amino acids. Germline V gene sequence: CDR1 MGHDK, CDR2 SYGVNS. Trimming removed 4 bases from V and 0 bases from J, with 16 bases in between. The same specimen was also included in a second study, on yellow fever vaccine responses in identical twins.

The sequenced sample was CD8+ T cells sorted from blood. The receptor comes from a woman under 30 in good health. This chain connects TRBV25-1 to TRBJ2-7; D perhaps matches TRBD2 (6 bases). CDR3 protein: CASSGQGHGSSYEQYF. For the CDR3, the DNA is TGTGCCAGCAGTGGCCAAGGGCACGGGAGCTCCTACGAGCAGTACTTC.